The 14 T cell receptor beta chains below all came from one sample that was sequenced in a study of type 1 regulatory T cells. Their cognate antigens are unknown. Using its own MiXCR run on the reads, TCRdb lists one record per CDR3 protein. This table holds 55,000 to 65,000 distinct CDR3 sequences, less than 65% found once. Sequenced input: cultured non-Tr1 T cells, either the whole culture or a sorted T cell fraction (not recorded which). These TCRs come from a human donor in good health.

J is TRBJ2-7 and V is TRBV6-1; 11 nucleotides line up with TRBD2. The V segment lost 3 bases and the J segment 3 bases; nucleotides outside the gene matches: 7. This CDR3 spans 16 amino acids. The germline V gene has CDR1 MNHNS and CDR2 SASEGT. CDR3 bases: TGTGCCAGCAGTGATACTGGGACTAGCGGACACTACGAGCAGTACTTC. Translating it yields CASSDTGTSGHYEQYF.

This clonotype occurred a few times. J is TRBJ2-3 and V is TRBV12-3 or TRBV12-4; 9 bases align to TRBD2. V was clipped by 6 bases and J by 5 bases; unmatched bases: 6. This CDR3 spans 14 amino acids. The CDR3 region is CASRRAGGLDTQYF. In DNA form, the CDR3 reads TGTGCCAGCAGGCGAGCGGGAGGACTAGATACGCAGTATTTT.

This clonotype was seen a handful of times. This sequence may be a read error, since a much larger clone differs from it by one base. The rearrangement joins TRBV20-1 to TRBJ1-4, with 9 positions matching TRBD1. The V and J ends lost 7 bases and 7 bases, in that order; junction bases with no gene match: 13. Germline CDR1 is DFQATT and CDR2 is SNEGSKA (reference sequence). This CDR3 is 15 amino acids long. The CDR3 DNA reads as TGCAGTGTTAGGGCACCGGGACAGGGAGTTGAAAAACTGTTTTTT. Its translation: CSVRAPGQGVEKLFF.

V usage is TRBV6-5 and J usage is TRBJ1-1; D ambiguous. This CDR3 is 17 amino acids long. Germline lookup yields CDR1 MNHEY and CDR2 SVGAGI. Deletions cut 0 bases from V and 1 base from J, with 15 bases between. DNA of the CDR3: TGTGCCAGCAGTTACTCGAGGCCCCAAGCTGCGAACACTGAAGCTTTCTTT. This encodes CASSYSRPQAANTEAFF.

J is TRBJ2-2 and V is TRBV10-3, with no clear D. The CDR3 has 14 amino acids. From germline, CDR1 is ENHRY and CDR2 SYGVKD. Deletions cut 2 bases from V and 0 bases from J, with 4 bases between. CDR3 coding DNA: TGTGCCATCAGTGAGACAACGAACACCGGGGAGCTGTTTTTT. Protein: CAISETTNTGELFF.

This clonotype was recorded a few times. The rearrangement joins TRBV7-2 to TRBJ2-5; 8 positions agree with TRBD2. V trimming: 4 bases; J trimming: 3 bases; junction bases outside the gene matches: 4. The CDR3 extends over 14 amino acids. Germline loops: CDR1 SGHTA, CDR2 FQGNSA. CDR3 DNA sequence: TGTGCCAGCAGCTATAATAGCGGGAAAGAGACCCAGTACTTC. Translating it yields CASSYNSGKETQYF.

J is TRBJ2-7 and V is TRBV7-9; tentative D call: TRBD2 (6 bases). This CDR3 is built from 16 residues. The germline CDR1 and CDR2 sequences are SEHNR and FQNEAQ (reference sequence). The ends were cut back, 5 bases at V and 9 bases at J, with 26 bases in the middle. Written as DNA, the CDR3 is TGTGCCAGCAGCCCAGACAGTGTCCGCGGGGTACGAGCGCAGTACTTC. Translated, it gives CASSPDSVRGVRAQYF. The whole variable domain, filled in from reference TRBV7-9 and TRBJ2-7, reads DTGVSQNPRHKITKRGQNVTFRCDPISEHNRLYWYRQTLGQGPEFLTYFQNEAQLEKSRLLSDRFSAERPKGSFSTLEIQRTEQGDSAMYLCASSPDSVRGVRAQYFGPGTRLTVT.

V usage is TRBV27 and J usage is TRBJ2-2; the D is unclear. V was pared by 0 bases and J by 5 bases, with 10 bases between. CDR3 size: 15 residues. CDR1 and CDR2 (germline): MNHEY, SMNVEV (reference sequence). The DNA for the CDR3 is TGTGCCAGCAGTTTATCGTCGCTGCGAACCGGGGAGCTGTTTTTT. Protein sequence: CASSLSSLRTGELFF.

This CDR3 is CASSFDGGTEAFF. The CDR3 DNA reads TGTGCCAGCAGCTTTGACGGCGGCACTGAAGCTTTCTTT. This rearrangement joins TRBV7-2 to TRBJ1-1; D unclear. Germline CDR1 is SGHTA and CDR2 is FQGNSA. The V gene lost 3 bases and the J gene lost 4 bases, with 9 bases spanning the gap. The CDR3 loop spans 13 amino acids.

This rearrangement joins TRBV7-8 to TRBJ1-2; 9 bases align to TRBD1. Losses at the gene ends were 0 bases for V and 8 bases for J; bases not matched to a gene: 7. Germline values: CDR1 SGHVS, CDR2 FQNEAQ. This CDR3 comprises 15 residues. The CDR3 region has the DNA TGTGCCAGCAGCTTAGCGGTCGGGACAGGGCTCGGCTACACCTTC. Translated, it gives CASSLAVGTGLGYTF.

The rearrangement links TRBV24-1 to TRBJ1-3; D gene uncertain. V lost 3 bases to trimming and J lost 6 bases, with 2 bases between them. The germline CDR1 and CDR2 sequences are KGHDR and SFDVKD. This CDR3 comprises 11 residues. The CDR3 DNA follows: TGTGCCACCAGTGATGTAAACACCATATATTTT. Its translation is CATSDVNTIYF.

This rearrangement joins TRBV11-2 to TRBJ2-3; 10 bases agree with TRBD2. CDR3 size: 17 residues. V shed 0 bases and J 4 bases; nucleotides not matched to a gene: 7. The germline V gene encodes CDR1 SGHAT and CDR2 FQNNGV. The CDR3 sequence: CASSLDWGLAKADTQYF. The CDR3 nucleotides read TGTGCCAGCAGCTTAGATTGGGGACTAGCGAAGGCAGATACGCAGTATTTT.

V and J are TRBV20-1 and TRBJ1-1, with no clear D. The CDR3 totals 14 residues. V dropped 6 bases and J dropped 3 bases, with 17 bases sitting between them. Germline assignment: CDR1 DFQATT and CDR2 SNEGSKA (reference sequence). CDR3 residues: CSAPLGSADTEAFF. In nucleotides, the CDR3 is TGCAGTGCCCCACTCGGGTCGGCTGACACTGAAGCTTTCTTT.

This clonotype has more than one count but fewer than ten. The chain combines TRBV30 with TRBJ2-5, with D tentatively TRBD2 (5 bases). In germline, CDR1 is GTSNPN, CDR2 SVGIG (reference sequence). V lost 4 bases, J lost 5 bases, and 8 bases lay in between. The CDR3 is made up of 11 amino acids. CDR3 loop: CAWKREETQYF. The DNA for the CDR3 is TGTGCCTGGAAAAGGGAGGAGACCCAGTACTTC.